This section outlines one T cell receptor beta chain sequence together with its context. Sequencing used immunoSEQ multiplex PCR; TCRdb keeps in-frame clones, though not all of them. The sample lists approximately 36,000 clones; 81% were seen once. These data belong to a study of blood T cell repertoires in COVID-19. There are 14 residues in the CDR3. The germline V gene has CDR1 SGHTA and CDR2 FQGNSA. The V end lost 7 bases, the J end lost 2 bases, and 13 bases lay between the germline ends. The sequenced sample was peripheral blood. V usage is TRBV7-2 and J usage is TRBJ2-3, with D unclear. The TCR comes from a human donor in a cohort sampled during active or convalescent COVID-19. The donor label of this sample is uncertain. The CDR3 DNA is TGTGCCAGCACCCCCCCCGCGGCCACAGATACGCAGTATTTT. It translates to CASTPPAATDTQYF.